This entry is about one T cell receptor beta chain. Its target antigen remains unknown. Base qualities are not recorded, but no much larger clone differs from it by a single base. Library method: multiplex PCR. Sequencing relied on a 454 GS FLX. Semiquantitative ARM-PCR was used to amplify the TCR alpha and beta CDR3 regions from mRNA. ARM-PCR used tagged nested gene-specific primers, after which communal superprimers carried out exponential amplification. Nested primers were removed by exonuclease before the second amplification round on first-round PCR products. Sequencing of the amplicons was performed on the 454 platform, which allows millions of DNA fragments to be sequenced rapidly without cloning bias. A read counted as effective if the read could be mapped to both V and J germline segments. As for the authors' bioinformatics: IRmap was used to assign reads to germline V, D and J segments, and IRmap relies on pyromap, a Smith-Waterman modification adapted to 454 sequencing errors. D-beta assignments were filtered using cutoffs set at the 99th percentile of alignment scores from simulated random sequences. The CDR3 was taken to be the amino acids lying between the conserved V-segment Y[YFLI]C motif and the J-segment [FW]GXGT motif. Repertoire diversity was estimated with a compound Poisson process model previously applied to large-scale EST data. A procedure for detecting cross-contamination was used to argue that sample contamination was not the source of the shared CDR3s. TCRdb reworked the public reads: Q25 trimming with fastp, MiXCR clone assembly, productive beta chains retained. Identical CDR3 protein sequences are pooled into one entry, listed with their most common genes and DNA. The V and J calls come from TCRdb's annotation, not from the publication. Across this sample there are approximately 4,300 distinct CDR3 sequences, with 75% to 80% seen only once. 25% to 35% of the sample comes from the top ten.

Miltenyi superparamagnetic beads coated with subset-specific monoclonal antibodies were used for isolation of the T cell subsets. Peripheral blood was used as the source from which all T cell populations were isolated. Whole blood was subjected to Ficoll separation to obtain mononuclear cells, from which monocytes were subsequently depleted using anti-CD14 microbeads. The isolated cell populations were resuspended in RNAprotect reagent immediately. In general terms, the pan T sample was made up of CD3+ T cells. The data derive from a study of relationships among human T cell subsets (dated by TCRdb to about 2010). Looking at the study overall: The study sequenced eight distinct T cell populations from blood: pan T, CD8 cytotoxic, regulatory, Th1, Th2, naive plus transitional, activated and memory cells. The paper as a whole reports these results and caveats: V, D and J usage, CDR3 length and N-nucleotide additions showed no statistically significant differences among the seven subsets. More than 55% of CD8+ cytotoxic sequences came from clones with more than 100 reads, while the regulatory and Th2 subsets showed few clones of that size. The bead-based sorting could not exclude a CD4+CD8+ double-positive population. T cell counts went unrecorded for a couple of pan T samples, which were processed alongside pan B cells. The substantial sharing of CDR3s among Th1, Th2 and regulatory T cells was interpreted as suggesting that cell fate choices are stochastic.

CDR1 SGHKS and CDR2 YYEKEE were looked up in the germline V gene (reference sequence). Spanning cysteine to phenylalanine, the CDR3 consists of 14 amino acids. The CDR3 DNA has 42 bases and is translated from base 1. A distance of 13 bases separates the germline ends of V and J, which lose 6 bases and 3 bases respectively. Sequencing input: total T cells sorted from blood. What this sample's cell subset or site label stands for: CD3+ T cells in general. The V gene is TRBV5-5 and the J gene is TRBJ2-1; TRBD2 is a weak D gene call, 6 bases matching. The receptor was isolated from a middle-aged man in good health. The CDR3 is CASNPLAVYNEQFF. The DNA sequence reads TGTGCCAGCAACCCGTTAGCGGTCTACAATGAGCAGTTCTTC.